The rows below give T cell receptor beta chains drawn from one sample of a study of shared clonotypes between healthy human individuals. This table comes from immunoSEQ multiplex PCR, and its TCRdb copy is limited to in-frame clones, with some not included. Among about 490,000 clones listed, 79% were seen once. Sequenced: PBMCs. The receptors come from a woman aged 40 to 55 in good health. Some clones in this sample may be carry-over from other donors' samples. The CDR3 runs from the conserved cysteine through the conserved F or W. D genes are given only for firm matches.

d_call,j_call,v_call,cdr3_nt,cdr3_aa
TRBD2,TRBJ2-1,TRBV10-3,TGTGCCATCCCAGGTGGAGGGGAGACTAGCGGGAGTTTTAATGAGCAGTTCTTC,CAIPGGGETSGSFNEQFF
TRBD1,TRBJ1-1,TRBV28,TGTGCCAGCAGTTTAGGCGGGACAGATAAAGCTTTCTTT,CASSLGGTDKAFF
.,TRBJ2-1,TRBV29-1,TGCAGCGTAGAAGCCCTTTCAAATGAGCAGTTCTTC,CSVEALSNEQFF
.,TRBJ2-7,TRBV10-3,TGTGCCATCAGGGACTCGGACAGAACTAGCTCCTACGAGCAGTACTTC,CAIRDSDRTSSYEQYF
TRBD1,TRBJ1-4,TRBV6-6,TGTGCCAGCAGTTACCACAGGACAGGGGAAAAACTGTTTTTT,CASSYHRTGEKLFF
TRBD1,TRBJ1-2,TRBV28,TGTGCCAGCAACCCCCCGCTCGGACAGGGTAGTGGCTACACCTTC,CASNPPLGQGSGYTF
TRBD2,TRBJ2-7,TRBV7-9,TGTGCCAGCAGCGCGTACGGGGGACTACAAACCTACGAGCAGTACTTC,CASSAYGGLQTYEQYF
.,TRBJ1-5,TRBV29-1,TGCAGCGTCAAAGAGGGGATTGGCAATCAGCCCCAGCATTTT,CSVKEGIGNQPQHF
.,TRBJ2-1,TRBV28,TGTGCCAGCTTCCCGGGAGCCCCGCTAACAATGAAGCAGTTCTTC,CASFPGAPLTMKQFF
.,TRBJ1-1,TRBV7-2,TGTGCCAGCAGCCCCGTTGGGGCAGGGAGCACTGAAGCTTTCTTT,CASSPVGAGSTEAFF
.,TRBJ2-7,TRBV27,TGTGCCAGCAGTGCCCGGGCCGGATCCTACGAGCAGTACTTC,CASSARAGSYEQYF